The clone carrying this T cell receptor beta chain was found a few times. What it binds is unknown. The sample belongs to a study of cytomegalovirus exposure and HLA in healthy donors. Study-wide points: In a later analysis, compared with equally common non-associated chains, HLA-associated beta chains were more expanded.

The germline V and J ends were trimmed by 2 bases and 0 bases, with 11 bases remaining between them. The CDR3 is 16 amino acids. The PCR ran on 60 Vbeta and 13 Jbeta primers. The method was immunoSEQ multiplex PCR; TCRdb's version includes in-frame clones alone and lacks a portion of them. The table records 100,000 or so clones, 60% to 80% of them present only once. This rearrangement joins TRBV23-1 to TRBJ2-4; the D gene is possibly TRBD2 (5 bases). TRBV23-1 is recorded as an ORF, its role being uncertain. The sample was PBMCs. The receptor was isolated from a woman younger than 35 in good health and CMV-seropositive. This CDR3 reads CASSQGSLAAKNIQYF. The CDR3 bases are TGCGCCAGCAGTCAAGGGTCCCTAGCAGCCAAAAACATTCAGTACTTC.